This entry features one TCR beta chain sequence. Antigen specificity is unknown. This specimen comes from a study of cytomegalovirus exposure and HLA in healthy donors. Findings and caveats of the study: Reportedly, TCR beta sequences accurately predicted HLA-A and HLA-B alleles in most subjects. The later analysis indicated that the majority of CMV-associated TCR beta chains appeared HLA-restricted.

The germline CDR1 and CDR2 sequences are GTSNPN and SVGIG (reference sequence). V gave up 0 bases and J gave up 1 base, with 6 bases separating them. The length of the CDR3 is 13 residues. The study ran its PCR with 60 Vbeta and 13 Jbeta primers. This table comes from immunoSEQ multiplex PCR, and its TCRdb copy is limited to in-frame clones, with some not included. The data show fewer than 150,000 clones, with roughly 80% seen just once and less than 3% held by the top ten. The sequence came from a woman aged 40 to 55 in good health and CMV-seropositive. Sequenced sample: PBMCs. This chain joins TRBV30 and TRBJ1-1; tentatively, D is TRBD1 (6 bases). CDR3 sequence (DNA): TGTGCCTGGAGTGTACAGGGGAACACTGAAGCTTTCTTT. This gives the protein CAWSVQGNTEAFF.